This TCR beta chain was documented in a study of graft-versus-host responses after intestinal transplantation. In germline, CDR1 is SQVTM, CDR2 ANQGSEA. V shed 4 bases and J 2 bases; nucleotides not matched to a gene: 7. The CDR3 covers 15 residues. Sequencing was performed with immunoSEQ multiplex PCR; in TCRdb, only in-frame clones are kept and a portion is missing. Of about 110,000 clones in the sample, around 94% were seen once. In regard to this clone: Its cognate antigen is unknown.

The sample consisted of unstimulated CD4+ T cells sorted from spleen or lymph node cells, taken before transplant. V usage is TRBV29-1 and J usage is TRBJ1-1; 10 nucleotides match TRBD1. The sequence was obtained from a human donor who was the organ donor for an intestinal transplant. The CDR3 loop reads CSVGRTGGSNTEAFF. The DNA for the CDR3 is TGCAGCGTTGGGAGGACAGGGGGTAGTAACACTGAAGCTTTCTTT.